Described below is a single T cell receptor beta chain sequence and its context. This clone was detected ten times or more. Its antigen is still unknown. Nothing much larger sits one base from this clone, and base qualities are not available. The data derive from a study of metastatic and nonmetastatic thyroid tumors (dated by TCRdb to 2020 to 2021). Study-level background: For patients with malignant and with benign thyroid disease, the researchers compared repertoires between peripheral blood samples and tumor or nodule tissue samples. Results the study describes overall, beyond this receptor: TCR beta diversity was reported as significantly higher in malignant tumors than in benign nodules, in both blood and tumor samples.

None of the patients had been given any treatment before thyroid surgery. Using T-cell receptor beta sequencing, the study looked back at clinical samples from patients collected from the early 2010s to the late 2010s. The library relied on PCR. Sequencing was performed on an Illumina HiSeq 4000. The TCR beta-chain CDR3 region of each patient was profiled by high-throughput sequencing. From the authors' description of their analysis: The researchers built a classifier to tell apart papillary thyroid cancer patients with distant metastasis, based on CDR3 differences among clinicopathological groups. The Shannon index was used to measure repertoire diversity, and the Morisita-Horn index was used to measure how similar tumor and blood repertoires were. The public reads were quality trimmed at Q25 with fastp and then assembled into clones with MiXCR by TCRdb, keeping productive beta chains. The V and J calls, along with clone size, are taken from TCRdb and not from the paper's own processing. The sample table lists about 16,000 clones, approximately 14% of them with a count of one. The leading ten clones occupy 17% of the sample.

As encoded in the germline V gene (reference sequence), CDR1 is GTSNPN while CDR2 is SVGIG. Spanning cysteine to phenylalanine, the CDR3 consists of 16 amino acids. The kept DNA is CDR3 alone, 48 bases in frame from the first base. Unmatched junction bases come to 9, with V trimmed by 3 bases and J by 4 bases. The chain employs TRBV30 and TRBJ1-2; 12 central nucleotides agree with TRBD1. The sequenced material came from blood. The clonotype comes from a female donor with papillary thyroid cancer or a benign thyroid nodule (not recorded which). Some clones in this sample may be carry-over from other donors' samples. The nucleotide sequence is TGTGCCTGGAGCACCCCAGGGGACAGGGGGCTCTATGGCTACACCTTC. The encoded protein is CAWSTPGDRGLYGYTF.